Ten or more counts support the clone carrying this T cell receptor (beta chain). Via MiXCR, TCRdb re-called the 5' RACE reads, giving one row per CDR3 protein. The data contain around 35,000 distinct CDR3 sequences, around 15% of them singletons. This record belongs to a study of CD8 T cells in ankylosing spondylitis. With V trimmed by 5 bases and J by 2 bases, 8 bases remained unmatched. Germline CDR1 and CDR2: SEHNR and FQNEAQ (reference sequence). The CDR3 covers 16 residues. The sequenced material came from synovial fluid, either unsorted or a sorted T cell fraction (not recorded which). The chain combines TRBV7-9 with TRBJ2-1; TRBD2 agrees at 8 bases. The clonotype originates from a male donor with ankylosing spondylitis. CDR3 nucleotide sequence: TGTGCCAGCAGCCCCCGGGGGGGTTCTACCTACAATGAGCAGTTCTTC. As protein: CASSPRGGSTYNEQFF. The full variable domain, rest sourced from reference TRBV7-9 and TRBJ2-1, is DTGVSQNPRHKITKRGQNVTFRCDPISEHNRLYWYRQTLGQGPEFLTYFQNEAQLEKSRLLSDRFSAERPKGSFSTLEIQRTEQGDSAMYLCASSPRGGSTYNEQFFGPGTRLTVL.